Below are 9 T cell receptor beta chains sequenced from a single sample in a study of early T cells in non-severe SARS-CoV-2 infection. TCRdb ran MiXCR on the 5' RACE reads and lists one entry per CDR3 protein. There are approximately 52,000 distinct CDR3 sequences in the sample; 15% occur only once, and 10% lies in the top ten. The sample was whole blood, taken at baseline. These receptors all come from an adult who was a healthcare worker with PCR-confirmed SARS-CoV-2 infection or an uninfected control (not recorded which).

This clonotype was observed a few times. The chain recombines TRBV2 with TRBJ1-5; no reliable D call. The length of the CDR3 is 14 residues. The germline V and J ends were trimmed by 8 bases and 7 bases, with 18 bases remaining between them. CDR1 and CDR2 (germline): SNHLY, FYNNEI. The CDR3 nucleotides read TGTGCCAGCCGGCGATGGACGGCGGGACAGCCCCAGCATTTT. The encoded protein is CASRRWTAGQPQHF.

The rearrangement links TRBV20-1 to TRBJ2-3; 8 nucleotides agree with TRBD1. The V gene's germline CDR1 is DFQATT and CDR2 SNEGSKA (reference sequence). V was clipped by 1 base and J by 3 bases; unmatched bases: 0. CDR3 length: 13 amino acids. This CDR3 is CSARGTGTDTQYF. The CDR3 nucleotides are TGCAGTGCTAGAGGGACAGGGACAGATACGCAGTATTTT.

The genes are TRBV3-1 and TRBJ1-1; D gene ambiguous. Germline values: CDR1 LGHDT, CDR2 YNNKEL (reference sequence). Trimming stripped 2 bases from V and 7 bases from J, with 11 bases between. The CDR3 totals 13 residues. The CDR3 spells CASSQSPGFEAFF. The CDR3 DNA sequence: TGTGCCAGCAGCCAATCACCGGGATTTGAAGCTTTCTTT.

This clonotype occurred many times. The chain uses TRBV7-3 and TRBJ2-5; D might be TRBD1 (6 bases). V was clipped by 5 bases and J by 4 bases, with 11 bases between them. The CDR3 loop spans 13 amino acids. Germline CDR1 reads SGHTA; CDR2 reads FQGTGA. The CDR3 nucleotides are TGTGCCAGCAGCCCCGGACAGTCAGAGACCCAGTACTTC. This codes for CASSPGQSETQYF.

The gene calls are TRBV29-1 and TRBJ1-1, with D maybe TRBD1 (6 bases). The V gene's germline CDR1 is SQVTM and CDR2 ANQGSEA. The CDR3 is 13 residues long. Trimming left V 4 bases short and J 4 bases short, with 13 bases between. CDR3 protein: CSVAGGATTEAFF. DNA of the CDR3: TGCAGCGTTGCCGGGGGCGCGACCACTGAAGCTTTCTTT. The whole variable domain, filled in from reference TRBV29-1 and TRBJ1-1, reads SAVISQKPSRDICQRGTSLTIQCQVDSQVTMMFWYRQQPGQSLTLIATANQGSEATYESGFVIDKFPISRPNLTFSTLTVSNMSPEDSSIYLCSVAGGATTEAFFGQGTRLTVV.

The chain combines TRBV29-1 with TRBJ2-7; 7 bases are a match to TRBD1. The length of the CDR3 is 12 residues. Trimming took 6 bases from V and 2 from J; bases not matched to a gene: 4. In germline, CDR1 is SQVTM, CDR2 ANQGSEA. CDR3 DNA sequence: TGCAGCGTAGGGACAGAAGCCTACGAGCAGTACTTC. Translated: CSVGTEAYEQYF.

J is TRBJ2-7 and V is TRBV7-9; tentatively, D is TRBD2 (5 bases). CDR1 and CDR2 from the germline V gene are SEHNR and FQNEAQ (reference sequence). This CDR3 contains 14 residues. V lost 5 bases to trimming and J lost 2 bases, with 13 bases between them. The CDR3 nucleotides are TGTGCCAGCAGCCGCCCGGGGTTCCCCTACGAGCAGTACTTC. As protein: CASSRPGFPYEQYF.

The genes are TRBV4-1 and TRBJ2-5; D is possibly TRBD1 (6 bases). The V end was cut by 4 bases, the J end by 0 bases, with 12 bases between. From germline, CDR1 is MGHRA and CDR2 YSYEKL. The CDR3 sequence is 15 residues long. CDR3 sequence reads: CASSPRDTNQETQYF. CDR3 nucleotide sequence: TGCGCCAGCAGCCCCCGGGACACCAACCAAGAGACCCAGTACTTC.

The sample holds many counts of this clonotype. The chain employs TRBV2 and TRBJ1-4; 12 bases align to TRBD1. CDR1 is SNHLY, CDR2 FYNNEI, per germline. V was pared by 6 bases and J by 2 bases, with 10 bases of the junction left unmatched. This CDR3 is built from 18 residues. CDR3 in DNA: TGTGCCAGCAGGACCGGGACAGGGGGCTTTCGGACTAATGAAAAACTGTTTTTT. As protein: CASRTGTGGFRTNEKLFF.